The T cell receptor beta chain described here comes from a study of identifying expanded T cells in peripheral blood. Broader study findings: Variance in clone template counts between approximately two-week samples significantly increased with total template count across all healthy donors. Technical replicates showed about 1.1 changed clones; about 2 weeks around 15; four weeks 19.

In regard to this clone: No antigen is known for it.

During the collection period, no donor immune events like infections were recorded. Produced via immunoSEQ multiplex PCR; TCRdb's table is partial and in-frame only. This table has 100,000 or so clones, approximately 88% appearing once. The clonotype was recovered from a person between 18 and 69 years old in good health. Sequencing was carried out using blood.

The CDR3 sequence is CAWSVRGRRTEAFF. The CDR3 nucleotides are TGTGCCTGGAGTGTCAGGGGTCGTCGCACTGAAGCTTTCTTT. The chain uses TRBV30 and TRBJ1-1; D is perhaps TRBD1 (6 bases). With 0 bases removed from V and 4 bases from J, the gap between germline ends came to 12 bases. Looked up from germline, CDR1 is GTSNPN and CDR2 is SVGIG (reference sequence). This CDR3 is built from 14 residues.